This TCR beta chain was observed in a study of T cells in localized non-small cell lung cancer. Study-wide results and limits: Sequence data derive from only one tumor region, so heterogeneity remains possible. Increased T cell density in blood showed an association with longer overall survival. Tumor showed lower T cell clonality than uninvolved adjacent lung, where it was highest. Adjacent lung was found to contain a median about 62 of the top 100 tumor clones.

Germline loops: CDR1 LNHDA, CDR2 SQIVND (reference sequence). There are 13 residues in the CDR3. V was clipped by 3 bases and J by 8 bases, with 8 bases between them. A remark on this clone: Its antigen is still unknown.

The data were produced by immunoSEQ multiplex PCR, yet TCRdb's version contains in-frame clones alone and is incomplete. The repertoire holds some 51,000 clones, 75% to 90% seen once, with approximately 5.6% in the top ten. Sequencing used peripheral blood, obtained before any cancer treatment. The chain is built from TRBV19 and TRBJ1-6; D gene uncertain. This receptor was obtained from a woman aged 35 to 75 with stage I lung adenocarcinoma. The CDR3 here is CASSMGKYSPLHF. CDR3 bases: TGTGCCAGTAGTATGGGCAAATATTCACCCCTCCACTTT. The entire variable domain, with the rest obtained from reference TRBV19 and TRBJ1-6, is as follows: DGGITQSPKYLFRKEGQNVTLSCEQNLNHDAMYWYRQDPGQGLRLIYYSQIVNDFQKGDIAEGYSVSREKKESFPLTVTSAQKNPTAFYLCASSMGKYSPLHFGNGTRLTVT.